Each of the 30 T cell receptor beta chains below was sequenced from the same sample in a study of cytomegalovirus exposure and HLA in healthy donors. Both 60 Vbeta primers and 13 Jbeta primers went into the PCR. Some clones are missing from TCRdb's copy, which holds only in-frame ones; the method was immunoSEQ multiplex PCR. This sample carries around 36,000 clones, approximately 80% of them seen once, and the ten largest clones take approximately 8.5%. Sequencing was carried out using PBMCs. The receptors shown here come from a woman aged 40 to 50 in good health and CMV-seronegative.

This clone was seen only once. The rearrangement uses TRBV19 and TRBJ2-1, with 9 bases fitting TRBD1. V gave up 4 bases and J gave up 9 bases; unmatched junction bases: 7. The CDR3 runs to 14 residues. Germline-derived CDR1 and CDR2 are LNHDA and SQIVND (reference sequence). The CDR3 loop reads CASSKPQGASEQFF. In DNA, the CDR3 is TGTGCCAGTAGTAAACCACAGGGGGCGAGTGAGCAGTTCTTC.

In this sample, this clone turned up a few times. V gene TRBV19 combines with J gene TRBJ1-1; D unresolved. CDR1 and CDR2 from the germline V gene are LNHDA and SQIVND (reference sequence). The ends were cut back, 3 bases at V and 6 bases at J, with 11 bases in the middle. The CDR3 contains 13 residues. This chain's CDR3 is CASSIRSYAEAFF. CDR3 nucleotides: TGTGCCAGTAGTATTAGGAGTTACGCTGAAGCTTTCTTT.

V and J are TRBV18 and TRBJ2-7; 9 bases are a match to TRBD1. This CDR3 has 14 amino acids. The germline V gene has CDR1 KGHSH and CDR2 LQKENI. The V gene end was trimmed by 3 bases and the J gene end by 4 bases; junction bases not matched to a gene: 4. Written as DNA, the CDR3 is TGTGCCAGCTCACCCGTACAGGGGGCTTACGAGCAGTACGTC. Protein sequence: CASSPVQGAYEQYV.

V is TRBV18 and J is TRBJ1-5; D is possibly TRBD1 (5 bases). The germline gives CDR1 KGHSH, CDR2 LQKENI. V lost 5 bases to trimming and J lost 0 bases, with 5 bases between them. CDR3 length: 13 amino acids. The CDR3 loop reads CASSRGSNQPQHF. The CDR3 nucleotides are TGTGCCAGCTCAAGGGGTAGCAATCAGCCCCAGCATTTT.

This clone was seen a single time. The J gene is TRBJ1-4, the V gene TRBV7-9; D possibly corresponds to TRBD1 (5 bases). Germline values: CDR1 SEHNR, CDR2 FQNEAQ (reference sequence). The V end was cut by 5 bases, the J end by 3 bases, with 16 bases between. The CDR3 has 16 residues. CDR3 sequence reads: CASSAPGGSANEKLFF. For the CDR3, the DNA is TGTGCCAGCAGCGCTCCCGGGGGTTCTGCTAATGAAAAACTGTTTTTT.

The chain joins TRBV5-4 to TRBJ2-1; TRBD2 matches 13 bases. Trimming took 5 bases from V and 2 from J; bases not matched to a gene: 10. The CDR3 runs 18 residues. Germline V gene data show CDR1 as SGHNT and CDR2 as YYREEE (reference sequence). The chain's CDR3 is CASSGYGTSGETYNEQFF. CDR3 bases: TGTGCCAGCAGTGGTTATGGGACTAGCGGGGAAACCTACAATGAGCAGTTCTTC.

This clone was seen a handful of times. This chain connects TRBV28 to TRBJ2-2; perhaps TRBD1 as D (6 bases). CDR3 size: 14 residues. Germline V gene sequence: CDR1 MDHEN, CDR2 SYDVKM. V shed 5 bases and J shed 7 bases, with 14 bases lying between them. CDR3 protein: CASSLEQGIGELFF. CDR3 bases: TGTGCCAGCAGTCTAGAACAGGGTATCGGGGAGCTGTTTTTT.

The chain joins TRBV10-3 to TRBJ2-1; 8 bases align to TRBD1. Germline CDR1 reads ENHRY; CDR2 reads SYGVKD. The CDR3 contains 14 residues. V was pared by 10 bases and J by 0 bases, with 5 bases of the junction left unmatched. CDR3 region: CATNRGDSYNEQFF. The DNA of the CDR3 is TGTGCCACCAACAGGGGGGACTCCTACAATGAGCAGTTCTTC.

This clone was seen a handful of times. The gene calls are TRBV7-2 and TRBJ1-1; TRBD1 matches at 8 bases. Germline V gene lookup returns CDR1 SGHTA and CDR2 FQGNSA. The ends lost 4 bases at V and 1 base at J; junction bases unmatched: 5. This CDR3 spans 15 amino acids. In DNA, the CDR3 is TGTGCCAGCAGCTCCAGGGGGCTTCGGAACACTGAAGCTTTCTTT. It is translated as CASSSRGLRNTEAFF.

This clone was seen a few times. The chain is built from TRBV4-3 and TRBJ2-4; D may be TRBD2 (6 bases). The CDR3 covers 16 residues. V was trimmed by 0 bases and J by 1 base, leaving 10 bases between them. Germline CDR1 is LGHNA and CDR2 is YSLEER. CDR3 nucleotides: TGCGCCAGCAGCCAAGACGCTGCGGGGGCCAAAAACATTCAGTACTTC. As protein: CASSQDAAGAKNIQYF.

The chain couples TRBV7-3 to TRBJ2-1; 7 bases match TRBD1. CDR1 is SGHTA, CDR2 FQGTGA, per germline. After removal of 5 bases from V and 1 base from J, the junction contained 8 bases not matched to a gene. CDR3 length equals 16 residues. The CDR3: CASSLASGGSYNEQFF. DNA of the CDR3: TGTGCCAGCAGCCTAGCCTCAGGGGGATCCTACAATGAGCAGTTCTTC.

The genes are TRBV5-4 and TRBJ2-3, with D maybe TRBD2 (6 bases). The length of the CDR3 is 14 residues. V was clipped by 0 bases and J by 3 bases, with 8 bases between them. The germline V gene encodes CDR1 SGHNT and CDR2 YYREEE (reference sequence). CDR3 nucleotide sequence: TGTGCCAGCAGCTTGGGCGCGGGAACAGATACGCAGTATTTT. It encodes CASSLGAGTDTQYF.

This clone was recorded only once. The rearrangement joins TRBV7-9 to TRBJ1-4, with 8 nucleotides matching TRBD1. The CDR3 runs 14 residues. From germline, CDR1 is SEHNR and CDR2 FQNEAQ (reference sequence). The trim removed 3 bases at V and 8 bases at J, leaving 5 bases unmatched. CDR3 DNA: TGTGCCAGCAGCTTCGACAGGGGAGAAGAAAAACTGTTTTTT. It codes for CASSFDRGEEKLFF.

The V gene is TRBV27, the J gene TRBJ1-5; possible D gene TRBD1, 6 bases. The CDR3 is 13 residues long. V lost 5 bases to trimming and J lost 1 base, with 6 bases between them. Germline CDR1 and CDR2: MNHEY and SMNVEV (reference sequence). The CDR3 DNA sequence: TGTGCCAGCAGTGACAGGAGCAATCAGCCCCAGCATTTT. Amino acid sequence: CASSDRSNQPQHF.

The chain joins TRBV5-6 to TRBJ1-5; D call uncertain. The V gene's germline CDR1 is SGHDT and CDR2 YYEEEE. V was cut by 2 bases and J by 4 bases, with 4 bases left in between. CDR3 length equals 12 residues. The CDR3 coding sequence is TGTGCCAGCAGCTTCGTTAATCAGCCCCAGCATTTT. Its translation is CASSFVNQPQHF.

The chain joins TRBV19 to TRBJ1-5; D might be TRBD1 (6 bases). Germline assignment: CDR1 LNHDA and CDR2 SQIVND (reference sequence). This CDR3 spans 15 amino acids. Deletions cut 4 bases from V and 10 bases from J, with 20 bases between. The CDR3, as DNA: TGTGCCAGTAGTACCCGAGGGGGGGTTGGAAGACCCCAGCATTTT. Amino acid sequence: CASSTRGGVGRPQHF.

This clone was found a few times. The chain uses TRBV7-2 and TRBJ2-1; the D is unclear. The V end lost 5 bases, the J end lost 11 bases, and 13 bases lay between the germline ends. CDR1 is SGHTA, CDR2 FQGNSA, per germline. The CDR3 is made up of 12 amino acids. The DNA of the CDR3 is TGTGCCAGCAGCCCAAGAGTCGGTAAGCAGTTCTTC. This encodes CASSPRVGKQFF.

The V and J genes are TRBV6-5 and TRBJ1-1; a possible D gene is TRBD1 (6 bases). The V and J ends lost 0 bases and 6 bases respectively, with 11 bases between them. The CDR3 has 14 residues. Germline CDR1 reads MNHEY; CDR2 reads SVGAGI. CDR3 coding DNA: TGTGCCAGCAGTTACTCGCCCCGACAGGCTGAAGCTTTCTTT. Amino acid sequence: CASSYSPRQAEAFF.

The count of this clone is one. V is TRBV6-6 and J is TRBJ2-7; 8 bases line up with TRBD1. This CDR3 contains 12 residues. With V trimmed by 10 bases and J by 6 bases, 8 bases remained unmatched. Germline assignment: CDR1 MNHNY and CDR2 SVGAGI (reference sequence). The CDR3 DNA is TGTGCCACCAAGACAGGGGCGTCCGAGCAGTACTTC. Residues: CATKTGASEQYF.

The chain carries TRBV29-1 and TRBJ1-2; 7 bases align to TRBD1. This CDR3 region has 13 residues. The germline gives CDR1 SQVTM, CDR2 ANQGSEA. After removal of 4 bases from V and 8 bases from J, the junction contained 10 bases not matched to a gene. DNA for the CDR3: TGCAGCGTTGGCATTCCTCAGGGGGAAGGCTACACCTTC. It is translated as CSVGIPQGEGYTF.

This chain joins TRBV2 and TRBJ1-6, with D tentatively TRBD1 (6 bases). Trimming stripped 7 bases from V and 7 bases from J, with 14 bases between. Germline V gene sequence: CDR1 SNHLY, CDR2 FYNNEI. The length of the CDR3 is 14 residues. The CDR3 loop is CASTQGSGNSPLHF. CDR3 nucleotide sequence: TGTGCCAGCACCCAGGGGTCTGGGAATTCACCCCTCCACTTT.

The V gene is TRBV6-1, the J gene TRBJ2-2, with 11 bases identical to TRBD2. CDR3 length: 16 amino acids. V shed 4 bases and J 5 bases; nucleotides not matched to a gene: 6. Germline values: CDR1 MNHNS, CDR2 SASEGT. This chain's CDR3 is CASSAGLAETTGELFF. In DNA, the CDR3 is TGTGCCAGCAGTGCGGGACTAGCGGAGACTACCGGGGAGCTGTTTTTT.

Sample share makes this clone medium-sized (0.01 to 0.1%). The chain has TRBV29-1 and TRBJ1-1, with TRBD1 identical over 7 bases. The CDR3 loop spans 13 amino acids. V dropped 1 base and J dropped 1; count of bases not matched to a gene: 0. From germline, CDR1 is SQVTM and CDR2 ANQGSEA. CDR3 sequence (DNA): TGCAGCGTTGAAGGACAGGGGAACACTGAAGCTTTCTTT. As protein: CSVEGQGNTEAFF.

This chain uses TRBV5-5 with TRBJ2-7, with TRBD2 identical over 7 bases. Germline CDR1 is SGHKS and CDR2 is YYEKEE (reference sequence). The CDR3 has 13 amino acids. The junction had 3 bases not matched to a gene; V was cut back by 0 bases and J by 6 bases. The CDR3 sequence is CASSLGTSSEQYF. The CDR3 DNA reads TGTGCCAGCAGCTTGGGGACTAGTAGCGAGCAGTACTTC.

This chain connects TRBV19 to TRBJ1-2; 9 bases align to TRBD1. After removal of 5 bases from V and 8 bases from J, the junction contained 12 bases not matched to a gene. Germline V lookup: CDR1 LNHDA, CDR2 SQIVND (reference sequence). This CDR3 has 15 residues. The CDR3 DNA is TGTGCCAGTAGTTACGCCGGGACAGGGAAGGCGGGCTACACCTTC. Translated: CASSYAGTGKAGYTF.

The chain joins TRBV6-1 to TRBJ2-7, with TRBD2 matching over 9 bases. V gave up 7 bases and J gave up 6 bases; unmatched junction bases: 13. This CDR3 is 15 amino acids long. Germline CDR1 is MNHNS and CDR2 is SASEGT. DNA of the CDR3: TGTGCCAGCATTTCGGGCGGGGGGGGCCTGGGCGAGCAGTACTTC. This translates into CASISGGGGLGEQYF.

The DNA for the CDR3 is TGTGCCAGCAGTGAATTTGGGGCCTTAAGCAATCAGCCCCAGCATTTT. Amino acid sequence: CASSEFGALSNQPQHF. V and J are TRBV6-1 and TRBJ1-5; maybe TRBD1 (5 bases). CDR1 is MNHNS and CDR2 is SASEGT in the germline V gene. The CDR3 has 16 amino acids. Trimming took 2 bases from V and 1 from J, leaving 12 bases between them.

The chain employs TRBV6-6 and TRBJ1-5; 8 bases fit TRBD1. With 7 bases clipped from V and 7 bases from J, the junction kept 6 bases outside the gene matches. Per germline, CDR1 MNHNY and CDR2 SVGAGI (reference sequence). CDR3 length equals 13 residues. Written as DNA, the CDR3 is TGTGCCAGCACCCCGACAGGGGTCCAGCCCCAGCATTTT. As protein: CASTPTGVQPQHF.

The J gene is TRBJ2-1, the V gene TRBV15; 8 positions agree with TRBD1. CDR1 is LNHNV, CDR2 YYDKDF, per germline (reference sequence). This CDR3 region has 14 residues. Germline trimming cut 8 bases from V and 2 bases from J; bases unmatched to any gene: 5. This CDR3 reads CATYGQGAYNEQFF. In DNA, the CDR3 is TGTGCCACCTATGGACAGGGCGCCTACAATGAGCAGTTCTTC.

This chain uses TRBV19 with TRBJ2-2; D might be TRBD1 (7 bases). V lost 8 bases and J lost 0, with 10 bases in between. The CDR3 covers 14 residues. Germline CDR1 is LNHDA and CDR2 is SQIVND (reference sequence). The CDR3 nucleotides are TGTGCCAGTGGCGGGACAGCGAACACCGGGGAGCTGTTTTTT. It yields the protein CASGGTANTGELFF.